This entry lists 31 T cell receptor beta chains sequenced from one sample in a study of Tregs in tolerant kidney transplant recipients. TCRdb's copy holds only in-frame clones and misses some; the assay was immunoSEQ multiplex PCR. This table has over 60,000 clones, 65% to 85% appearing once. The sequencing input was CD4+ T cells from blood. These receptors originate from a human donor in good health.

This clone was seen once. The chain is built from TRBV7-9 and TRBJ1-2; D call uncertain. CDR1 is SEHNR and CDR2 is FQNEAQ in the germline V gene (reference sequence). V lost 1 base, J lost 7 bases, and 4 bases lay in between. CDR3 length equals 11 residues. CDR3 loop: CASSLGSGYTF. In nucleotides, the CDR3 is TGTGCCAGCAGCTTAGGCAGTGGCTACACCTTC.

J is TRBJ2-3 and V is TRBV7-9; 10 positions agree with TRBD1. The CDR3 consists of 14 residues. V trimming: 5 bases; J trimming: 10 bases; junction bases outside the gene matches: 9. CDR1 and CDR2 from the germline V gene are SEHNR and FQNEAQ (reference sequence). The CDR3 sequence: CASSPSWDRGSQYF. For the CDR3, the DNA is TGTGCCAGCAGCCCATCGTGGGACAGGGGATCGCAGTATTTT.

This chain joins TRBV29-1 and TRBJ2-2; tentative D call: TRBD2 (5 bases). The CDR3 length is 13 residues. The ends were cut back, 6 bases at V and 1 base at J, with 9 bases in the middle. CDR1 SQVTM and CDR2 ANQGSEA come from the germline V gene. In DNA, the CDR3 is TGCAGCGTGGGAGAAAGGAACACCGGGGAGCTGTTTTTT. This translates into CSVGERNTGELFF.

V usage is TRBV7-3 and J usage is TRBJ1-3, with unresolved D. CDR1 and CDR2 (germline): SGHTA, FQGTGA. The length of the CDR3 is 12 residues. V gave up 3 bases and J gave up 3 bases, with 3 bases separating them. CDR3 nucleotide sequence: TGTGCCAGCAGCTTCATTGGAAACACCATATATTTT. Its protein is CASSFIGNTIYF. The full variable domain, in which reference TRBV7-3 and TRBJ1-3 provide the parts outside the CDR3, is GAGVSQTPSNKVTEKGKYVELRCDPISGHTALYWYRQSLGQGPEFLIYFQGTGAADDSGLPNDRFFAVRPEGSVSTLKIQRTERGDSAVYLCASSFIGNTIYFGEGSWLTVV.

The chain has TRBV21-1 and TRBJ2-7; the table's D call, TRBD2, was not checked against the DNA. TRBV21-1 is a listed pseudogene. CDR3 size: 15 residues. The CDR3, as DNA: TGTGCCAGCAGCAAAGGACCTAGCGGGAGGGGGGAGCAGTACTTC. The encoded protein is CASSKGPSGRGEQYF.

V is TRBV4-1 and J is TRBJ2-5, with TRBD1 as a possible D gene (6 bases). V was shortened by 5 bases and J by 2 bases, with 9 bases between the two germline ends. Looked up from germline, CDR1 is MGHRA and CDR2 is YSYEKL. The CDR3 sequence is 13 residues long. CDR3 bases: TGCGCCAGCAGCGGGGGACATCAAGAGACCCAGTACTTC. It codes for CASSGGHQETQYF.

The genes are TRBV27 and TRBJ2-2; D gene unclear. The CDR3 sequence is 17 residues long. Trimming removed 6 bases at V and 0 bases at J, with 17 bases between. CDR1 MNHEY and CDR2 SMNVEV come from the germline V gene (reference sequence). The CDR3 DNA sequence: TGTGCCAGCAGGCCCTGGAACGGCCCTGCGAACACCGGGGAGCTGTTTTTT. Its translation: CASRPWNGPANTGELFF.

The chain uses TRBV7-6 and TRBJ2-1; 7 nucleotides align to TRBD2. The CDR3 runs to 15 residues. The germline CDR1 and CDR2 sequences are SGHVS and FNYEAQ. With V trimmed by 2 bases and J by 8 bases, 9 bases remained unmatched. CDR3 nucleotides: TGTGCCAGCAGCTTACATCTAGCGGCCCCCGATGAGCAGTTCTTC. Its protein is CASSLHLAAPDEQFF.

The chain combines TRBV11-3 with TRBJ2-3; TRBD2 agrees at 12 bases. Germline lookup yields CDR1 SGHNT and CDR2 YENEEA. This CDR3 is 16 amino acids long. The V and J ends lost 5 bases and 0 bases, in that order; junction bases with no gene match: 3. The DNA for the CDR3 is TGTGCCAGCAGCACGGGGACTAGCGGGAGCACAGATACGCAGTATTTT. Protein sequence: CASSTGTSGSTDTQYF.

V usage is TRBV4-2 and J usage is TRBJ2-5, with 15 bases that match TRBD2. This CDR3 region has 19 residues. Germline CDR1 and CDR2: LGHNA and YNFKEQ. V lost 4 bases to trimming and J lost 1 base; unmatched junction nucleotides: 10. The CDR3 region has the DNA TGTGCCAGCAGCCCCCAGGGACTAGCGGGAGGAGGTACCCAAGAGACCCAGTACTTC. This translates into CASSPQGLAGGGTQETQYF.

The CDR3: CASISGTSRDTQYF. The CDR3 DNA reads as TGTGCCAGCATATCTGGGACTAGCCGTGATACGCAGTATTTT. This chain connects TRBV6-6 to TRBJ2-3, with 9 bases that match TRBD2. CDR1 is MNHNY, CDR2 SVGAGI, per germline (reference sequence). J gave up 6 bases and V 7 bases, and 8 bases lay outside the gene matches. The CDR3 spans 14 residues.

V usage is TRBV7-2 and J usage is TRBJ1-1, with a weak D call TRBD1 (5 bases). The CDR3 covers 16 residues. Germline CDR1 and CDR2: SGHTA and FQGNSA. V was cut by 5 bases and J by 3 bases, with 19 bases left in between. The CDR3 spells CASSHRGHPGDTEAFF. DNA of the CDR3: TGTGCCAGCAGCCACCGAGGACACCCTGGGGACACTGAAGCTTTCTTT.

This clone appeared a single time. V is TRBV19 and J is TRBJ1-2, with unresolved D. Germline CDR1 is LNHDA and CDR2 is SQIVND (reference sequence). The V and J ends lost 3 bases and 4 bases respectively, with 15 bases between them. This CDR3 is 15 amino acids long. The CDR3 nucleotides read TGTGCCAGTAGTATCTCGGCAGGAGTTCTCTATGGCTACACCTTC. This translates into CASSISAGVLYGYTF.

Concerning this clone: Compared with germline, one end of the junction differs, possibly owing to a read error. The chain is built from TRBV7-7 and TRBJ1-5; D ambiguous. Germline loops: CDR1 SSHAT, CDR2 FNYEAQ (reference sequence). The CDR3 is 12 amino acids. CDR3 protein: CASSSSHQPQHF. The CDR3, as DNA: TGTGCTAGCAGCTCGTCTCATCAGCCCCAGCATTTT.

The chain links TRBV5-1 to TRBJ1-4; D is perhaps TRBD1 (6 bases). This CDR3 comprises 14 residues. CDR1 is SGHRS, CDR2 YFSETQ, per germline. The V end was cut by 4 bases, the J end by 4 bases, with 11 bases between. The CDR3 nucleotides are TGCGCCAGCAGCCCGGACAGCTTTAATGAAAAACTGTTTTTT. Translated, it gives CASSPDSFNEKLFF. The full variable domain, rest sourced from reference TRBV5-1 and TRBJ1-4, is KAGVTQTPRYLIKTRGQQVTLSCSPISGHRSVSWYQQTPGQGLQFLFEYFSETQRNKGNFPGRFSGRQFSNSRSEMNVSTLELGDSALYLCASSPDSFNEKLFFGSGTQLSVL.

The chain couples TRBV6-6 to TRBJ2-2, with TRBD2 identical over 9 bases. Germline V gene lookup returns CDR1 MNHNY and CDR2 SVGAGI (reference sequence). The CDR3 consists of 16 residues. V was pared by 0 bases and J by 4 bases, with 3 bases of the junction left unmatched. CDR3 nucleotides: TGTGCCAGCAGTTACTCACTAGCGGGTGGCACCGGGGAGCTGTTTTTT. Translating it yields CASSYSLAGGTGELFF.

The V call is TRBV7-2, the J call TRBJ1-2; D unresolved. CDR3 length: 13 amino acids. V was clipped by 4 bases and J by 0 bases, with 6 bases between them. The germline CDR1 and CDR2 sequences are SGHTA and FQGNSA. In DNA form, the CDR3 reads TGTGCCAGCAGCTCCGGGGCTAACTATGGCTACACCTTC. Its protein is CASSSGANYGYTF. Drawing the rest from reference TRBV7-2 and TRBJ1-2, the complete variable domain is GAGVSQSPSNKVTEKGKDVELRCDPISGHTALYWYRQSLGQGLEFLIYFQGNSAPDKSGLPSDRFSAERTGGSVSTLTIQRTQQEDSAVYLCASSSGANYGYTFGSGTRLTVV.

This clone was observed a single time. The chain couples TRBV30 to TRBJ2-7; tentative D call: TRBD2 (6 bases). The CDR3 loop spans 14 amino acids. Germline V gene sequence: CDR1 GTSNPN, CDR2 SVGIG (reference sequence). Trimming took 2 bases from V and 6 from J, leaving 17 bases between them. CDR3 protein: CAWSSGDLSGEQYF. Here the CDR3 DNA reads TGTGCCTGGAGTAGTGGGGACTTATCCGGCGAGCAGTACTTC.

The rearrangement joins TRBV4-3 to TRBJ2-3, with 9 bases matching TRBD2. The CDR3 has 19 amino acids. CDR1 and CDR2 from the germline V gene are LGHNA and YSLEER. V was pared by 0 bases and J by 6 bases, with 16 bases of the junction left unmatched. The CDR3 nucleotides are TGCGCCAGCAGCCAAGATTATCCGGGACTAGCTGCGGGGGGGGATACGCAGTATTTT. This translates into CASSQDYPGLAAGGDTQYF.

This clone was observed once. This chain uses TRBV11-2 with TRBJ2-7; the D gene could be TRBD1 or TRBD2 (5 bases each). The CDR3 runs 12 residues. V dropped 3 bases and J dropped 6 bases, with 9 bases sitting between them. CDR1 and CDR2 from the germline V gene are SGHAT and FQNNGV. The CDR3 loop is CASSFRGVEQYF. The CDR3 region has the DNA TGTGCCAGCAGCTTCCGGGGCGTCGAGCAGTACTTC.

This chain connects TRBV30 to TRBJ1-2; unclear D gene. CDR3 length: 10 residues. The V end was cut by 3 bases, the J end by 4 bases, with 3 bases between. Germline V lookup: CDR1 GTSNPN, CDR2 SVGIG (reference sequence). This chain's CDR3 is CAWRSYGYTF. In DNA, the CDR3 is TGTGCCTGGAGAAGCTATGGCTACACCTTC. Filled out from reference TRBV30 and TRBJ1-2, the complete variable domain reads SQTIHQWPATLVQPVGSPLSLECTVEGTSNPNLYWYRQAAGRGLQLLFYSVGIGQISSEVPQNLSASRPQDRQFILSSKKLLLSDSGFYLCAWRSYGYTFGSGTRLTVV.

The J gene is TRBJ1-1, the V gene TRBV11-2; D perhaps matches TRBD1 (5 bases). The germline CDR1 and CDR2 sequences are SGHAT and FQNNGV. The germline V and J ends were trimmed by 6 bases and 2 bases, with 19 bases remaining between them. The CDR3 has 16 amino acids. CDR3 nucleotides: TGTGCCAGCAGTCAAACCCCCTACGACAGTAACACTGAAGCTTTCTTT. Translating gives CASSQTPYDSNTEAFF.

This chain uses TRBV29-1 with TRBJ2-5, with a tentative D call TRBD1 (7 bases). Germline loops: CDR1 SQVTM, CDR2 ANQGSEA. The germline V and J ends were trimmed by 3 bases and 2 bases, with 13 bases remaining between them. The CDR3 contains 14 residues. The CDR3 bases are TGCAGCGTTGAGGAGGGACAGCTACAAGAGACCCAGTACTTC. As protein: CSVEEGQLQETQYF.

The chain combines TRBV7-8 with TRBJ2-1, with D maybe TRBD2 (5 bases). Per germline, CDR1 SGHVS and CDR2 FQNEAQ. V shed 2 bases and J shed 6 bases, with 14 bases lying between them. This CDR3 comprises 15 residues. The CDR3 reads CASSLRGRAFNEQFF. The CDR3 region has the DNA TGTGCCAGCAGCTTACGGGGTCGTGCCTTCAATGAGCAGTTCTTC.

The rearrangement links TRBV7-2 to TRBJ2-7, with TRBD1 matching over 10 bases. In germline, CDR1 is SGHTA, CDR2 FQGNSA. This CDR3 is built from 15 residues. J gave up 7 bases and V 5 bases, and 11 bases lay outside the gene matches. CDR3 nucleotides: TGTGCCAGCAGCGGACGAAGACAGGGGGCGCGTGAGCAGTACTTC. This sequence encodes CASSGRRQGAREQYF. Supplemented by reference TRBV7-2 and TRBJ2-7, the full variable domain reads GAGVSQSPSNKVTEKGKDVELRCDPISGHTALYWYRQSLGQGLEFLIYFQGNSAPDKSGLPSDRFSAERTGGSVSTLTIQRTQQEDSAVYLCASSGRRQGAREQYFGPGTRLTVT.

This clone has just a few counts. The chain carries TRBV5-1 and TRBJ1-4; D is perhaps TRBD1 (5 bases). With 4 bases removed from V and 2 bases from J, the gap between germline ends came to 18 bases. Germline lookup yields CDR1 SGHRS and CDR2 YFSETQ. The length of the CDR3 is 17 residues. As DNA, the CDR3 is TGCGCCAGCAGCATAGGGACGGGTTCGCCCACTAATGAAAAACTGTTTTTT. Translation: CASSIGTGSPTNEKLFF. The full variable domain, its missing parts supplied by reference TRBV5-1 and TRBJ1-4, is KAGVTQTPRYLIKTRGQQVTLSCSPISGHRSVSWYQQTPGQGLQFLFEYFSETQRNKGNFPGRFSGRQFSNSRSEMNVSTLELGDSALYLCASSIGTGSPTNEKLFFGSGTQLSVL.

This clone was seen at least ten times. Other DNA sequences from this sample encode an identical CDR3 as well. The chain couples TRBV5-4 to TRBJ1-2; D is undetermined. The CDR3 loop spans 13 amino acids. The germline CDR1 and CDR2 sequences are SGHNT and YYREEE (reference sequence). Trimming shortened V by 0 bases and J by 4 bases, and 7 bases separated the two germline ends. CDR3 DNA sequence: TGTGCCAGCAGCTTGGAAGGGTCCTATGGCTACACCTTC. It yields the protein CASSLEGSYGYTF.

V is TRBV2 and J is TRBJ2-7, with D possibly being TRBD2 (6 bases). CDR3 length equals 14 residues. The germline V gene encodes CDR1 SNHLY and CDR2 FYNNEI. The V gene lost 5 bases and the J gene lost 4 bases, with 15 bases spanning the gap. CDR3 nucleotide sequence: TGTGCCAGCAGTCCACGACCGGGAGTTTACGAGCAGTACTTC. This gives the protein CASSPRPGVYEQYF.

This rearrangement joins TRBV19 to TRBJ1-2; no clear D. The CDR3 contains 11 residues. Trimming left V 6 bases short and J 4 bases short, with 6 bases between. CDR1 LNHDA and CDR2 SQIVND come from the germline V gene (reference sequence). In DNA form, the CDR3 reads TGTGCCAGTAGCCCCGGCTATGGCTACACCTTC. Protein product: CASSPGYGYTF.

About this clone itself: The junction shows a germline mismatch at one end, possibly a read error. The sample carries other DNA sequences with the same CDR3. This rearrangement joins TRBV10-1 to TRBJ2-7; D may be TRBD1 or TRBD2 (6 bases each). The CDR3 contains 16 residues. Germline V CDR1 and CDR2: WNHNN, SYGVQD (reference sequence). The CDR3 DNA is TGCGCCAGCAGTGACAGGCTGGGGGGACAACTTTACGAGCAATACTTC. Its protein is CASSDRLGGQLYEQYF.

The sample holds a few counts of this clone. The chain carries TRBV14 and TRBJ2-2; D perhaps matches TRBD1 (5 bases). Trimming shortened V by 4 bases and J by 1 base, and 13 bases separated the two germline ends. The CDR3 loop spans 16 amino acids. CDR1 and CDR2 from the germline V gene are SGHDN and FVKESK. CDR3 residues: CASSLQALGNTGELFF. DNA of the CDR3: TGTGCCAGCAGCCTACAGGCCCTGGGGAACACCGGGGAGCTGTTTTTT. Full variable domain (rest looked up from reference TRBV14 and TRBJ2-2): EAGVTQFPSHSVIEKGQTVTLRCDPISGHDNLYWYRRVMGKEIKFLLHFVKESKQDESGMPNNRFLAERTGGTYSTLKVQPAELEDSGVYFCASSLQALGNTGELFFGEGSRLTVL.